Listed below are T cell receptor beta chains from one sample, sequenced in a study. Repertoires were generated with immunoSEQ multiplex PCR, while TCRdb's copy carries only in-frame clones and drops some. This table has some 68,000 clones, around 95% appearing once. Sequenced: PBMCs. The receptors were gathered from a man aged 40-49 years with rheumatoid arthritis. CDR3s include the opening cysteine and the closing phenylalanine or tryptophan. The order of the fields is V gene, clone size, D gene, J gene, CDR3 DNA, CDR3 protein. D genes are given only for firm matches. A row's size may be missing; if present it is once, few, many or a size class.

V: TRBV11-3; size: .; D: .; J: TRBJ2-1; DNA: TGTGCCAGCAGCTTAGAGGGGCTCTCCTACAATGAGCAGTTCTTC; CDR3: CASSLEGLSYNEQFF
V: TRBV5-1; size: .; D: .; J: TRBJ1-1; DNA: TGCGCCAGCAGCTTGAAAGTGGGGACCGAAGCTTTCTTT; CDR3: CASSLKVGTEAFF
V: TRBV5-4; size: .; D: TRBD2; J: TRBJ2-3; DNA: TGTGCCAGCAGCTTGGCCTTTCTAGCGGGAGGGACAGATACGCAGTATTTT; CDR3: CASSLAFLAGGTDTQYF
V: TRBV5-8; size: .; D: TRBD1; J: TRBJ2-7; DNA: TGTGCCAGCAGGGTGACAGGGTCCCCCTACGAGCAGTACTTC; CDR3: CASRVTGSPYEQYF
V: TRBV29-1; size: once; D: TRBD2; J: TRBJ2-1; DNA: TGCAGCGTCGGGACTAGCGGCGATGGGAATGAGCAGTTCTTC; CDR3: CSVGTSGDGNEQFF
V: TRBV7-3; size: .; D: TRBD2; J: TRBJ2-3; DNA: TGTGCCAGCAGCTTAACGGGACTAGCGGACCGCACAGATACGCAGTATTTT; CDR3: CASSLTGLADRTDTQYF
V: TRBV24-1; size: .; D: TRBD2; J: TRBJ2-1; DNA: TGTGCCACCAGTGACCCGGGGACTAGCTACAATGAGCAGTTCTTC; CDR3: CATSDPGTSYNEQFF
V: TRBV29-1; size: .; D: TRBD2; J: TRBJ2-7; DNA: TGCAGCGTTTTTACGGGGGGAGCCTACGAGCAGTACTTC; CDR3: CSVFTGGAYEQYF
V: TRBV28; size: .; D: .; J: TRBJ2-7; DNA: TGTGCCAGCACCCGTCCCGGGGGCGTTTACGAGCAGTACTTC; CDR3: CASTRPGGVYEQYF
V: TRBV7-2; size: .; D: TRBD1; J: TRBJ1-6; DNA: TGTGCCAGCAGCTTAGTGGGGACAGGGGGGAATAATTCACCCCTCCACTTT; CDR3: CASSLVGTGGNNSPLHF
V: TRBV5-3; size: once; D: .; J: TRBJ2-3; DNA: TGTGCCAGAAGCACCTCTAGCGCGAGGGGGGATACGCAGTATTTT; CDR3: CARSTSSARGDTQYF
V: TRBV7-3; size: .; D: .; J: TRBJ1-2; DNA: TGTGCCAGCAGCTCTGCGACAGGCTATGGCTACACCTTC; CDR3: CASSSATGYGYTF
V: TRBV29-1; size: .; D: TRBD2; J: TRBJ2-7; DNA: TGCAGCGCCTTGGGGGGGGGTAACGCCTACGAGCAGTACTTC; CDR3: CSALGGGNAYEQYF
V: TRBV24-1; size: .; D: TRBD1; J: TRBJ2-2; DNA: TGTGCCACCAGTGATTTGCGGGACAGCGTATCCCCCGGGGAGCTGTTTTTT; CDR3: CATSDLRDSVSPGELFF
V: TRBV4-3; size: once; D: TRBD1; J: TRBJ1-5; DNA: TGCGCCAGCAGCCAAGGGACAGGGAGCAATCAGCCCCAGCATTTT; CDR3: CASSQGTGSNQPQHF
V: TRBV29-1; size: few; D: TRBD2; J: TRBJ2-3; DNA: TGCAGCGGTGGACTAGCGGGAAGGGGAGATACGCAGTATTTT; CDR3: CSGGLAGRGDTQYF
V: TRBV27; size: .; D: .; J: TRBJ2-6; DNA: TGTGCCAGCAGTTTTTACGGTTCTGGGGCCAACGTCCTGACTTTC; CDR3: CASSFYGSGANVLTF
V: TRBV20-1; size: once; D: TRBD2; J: TRBJ2-7; DNA: TGCAGTGCTAGTAAGCCTAGCGGGAGGGCCGGGTTCCACGAGCAGTACTTC; CDR3: CSASKPSGRAGFHEQYF
V: TRBV4-1; size: few; D: TRBD1; J: TRBJ1-5; DNA: TGCGCCAGCAGCCAGGGCCCTTACAGGGGATTTGGCAATCAGCCCCAGCATTTT; CDR3: CASSQGPYRGFGNQPQHF
V: TRBV18; size: .; D: .; J: TRBJ1-4; DNA: TGTGCCAGCTCACCACCGGAGCTGTGGGGTGAAAAACTGTTTTTT; CDR3: CASSPPELWGEKLFF
V: TRBV6-5; size: .; D: TRBD2; J: TRBJ2-7; DNA: TGTGCCAGCAGGCGAGCGGGGGCCGAAGAGCAGTACTTC; CDR3: CASRRAGAEEQYF
V: TRBV3-1/TRBV3-2; size: .; D: .; J: TRBJ2-5; DNA: TGTGCCAGCAGTCACGAATGGGGATGGGGTGGAGAGACCCAGTACTTC; CDR3: CASSHEWGWGGETQYF
V: TRBV6-5; size: .; D: .; J: TRBJ1-1; DNA: TGTGCCAGCAGTTATAAGGGTTTTACTGAAGCTTTCTTT; CDR3: CASSYKGFTEAFF
V: TRBV19; size: .; D: .; J: TRBJ1-1; DNA: TGTGCCAGTAGCCTACACACTATGGGGACTGAAGCTTTCTTT; CDR3: CASSLHTMGTEAFF
V: TRBV7-9; size: .; D: TRBD1; J: TRBJ2-7; DNA: TGTGCCAGCAGCTTAGATGAGGGACAGGGGGCCCACGAGCAGTACTTC; CDR3: CASSLDEGQGAHEQYF
V: TRBV27; size: .; D: TRBD1; J: TRBJ1-1; DNA: TGTGCCAGCAGTGCAGACAGGGGTCCGAACACTGAAGCTTTCTTT; CDR3: CASSADRGPNTEAFF
V: TRBV4-1; size: .; D: .; J: TRBJ1-4; DNA: TGCGCCAGCTCTGGACGGTCCTTAGGGAAACTGTTTTTT; CDR3: CASSGRSLGKLFF
V: TRBV27; size: .; D: TRBD1; J: TRBJ1-1; DNA: TGTGCCAGCAGTCGGACAGGGGGAATTGGAGCTTTCTTT; CDR3: CASSRTGGIGAFF
V: TRBV12-3/TRBV12-4; size: .; D: .; J: TRBJ1-2; DNA: TGTGCCAGCAGTCTTACAGGACCCTATGGCTACACCTTC; CDR3: CASSLTGPYGYTF
V: TRBV19; size: .; D: .; J: TRBJ2-6; DNA: TGTGCCAGTAGTTCCCCTCGGGGGGCCGACCGGGTCCTGACTTTC; CDR3: CASSSPRGADRVLTF
V: TRBV6-5; size: .; D: .; J: TRBJ2-1; DNA: TGTGCCAGCAGTTACCCGGGACAGCAGTTCTTC; CDR3: CASSYPGQQFF
V: TRBV6-5; size: .; D: TRBD2; J: TRBJ2-7; DNA: TGTGCCAGCACGGGGCAAACTAGCGGATCCTACGAGCAGTACTTC; CDR3: CASTGQTSGSYEQYF
V: TRBV27; size: .; D: .; J: TRBJ2-2; DNA: TGTGCCAGCAGTTTAGTACGGGGGAGAGCGAACACCGGGGAGCTGTTTTTT; CDR3: CASSLVRGRANTGELFF
V: TRBV9; size: .; D: .; J: TRBJ1-6; DNA: TGTGCCAGCAGCGTAGGAGGTCTTAATTCACCCCTCCACTTT; CDR3: CASSVGGLNSPLHF
V: TRBV7-2; size: .; D: TRBD2; J: TRBJ2-1; DNA: TGTGCCAGCAGCTTTACTAGCGGGGCGAACAATGAGCAGTTCTTC; CDR3: CASSFTSGANNEQFF
V: TRBV27; size: .; D: .; J: TRBJ2-1; DNA: TGTGCCAGCAGTTTATACCCCCCTAGACTAGGTGACAATGAGCAGTTCTTC; CDR3: CASSLYPPRLGDNEQFF
V: TRBV15; size: .; D: .; J: TRBJ1-1; DNA: TGTGCCACCAGATTGGAGAGCTGGGAGACTGAAGCTTTCTTT; CDR3: CATRLESWETEAFF
V: TRBV7-2; size: .; D: .; J: TRBJ1-2; DNA: TGTGCCAGCAGCTTATACGGAGGATCAAATGGCTACACCTTC; CDR3: CASSLYGGSNGYTF
V: TRBV9; size: .; D: TRBD2; J: TRBJ2-7; DNA: TGTGCCAGCAGCGTAGAGGGTAGCGGGGGGCCTTCCTACGAGCAGTACTTC; CDR3: CASSVEGSGGPSYEQYF
V: TRBV2; size: .; D: TRBD2; J: TRBJ2-3; DNA: TGTGCCAGCAGTGGGGGACTAGCGGGAGCGGCAGATACGCAGTATTTT; CDR3: CASSGGLAGAADTQYF
V: TRBV6-5; size: .; D: .; J: TRBJ1-3; DNA: TGTGCCAGCAGTTACGTCCGGGGGTACGGAAACACCATATATTTT; CDR3: CASSYVRGYGNTIYF
V: TRBV9; size: .; D: .; J: TRBJ2-1; DNA: TGTGCCAGCAGCGGACCCGGGTCATCCTACAATGAGCAGTTCTTC; CDR3: CASSGPGSSYNEQFF
V: TRBV2; size: .; D: .; J: TRBJ1-1; DNA: TGTGCCAGCAGCCGACAGGAGGACACTGAAGCTTTCTTT; CDR3: CASSRQEDTEAFF
V: TRBV2; size: .; D: .; J: TRBJ2-1; DNA: TGTGCCACCGTATCGGGGGCCCAACGCAATGAGCAGTTCTTC; CDR3: CATVSGAQRNEQFF
V: TRBV11-2; size: .; D: .; J: TRBJ2-5; DNA: TGTGCCAGCAGCCCCGAATGGGGGGTTCAAGAGACCCAGTACTTC; CDR3: CASSPEWGVQETQYF
V: TRBV18; size: .; D: TRBD2; J: TRBJ2-1; DNA: TGTGCCAGCTCACCTGTAGCGGGGGCTTCCCACAATGAGCAGTTCTTC; CDR3: CASSPVAGASHNEQFF
V: TRBV18; size: .; D: .; J: TRBJ2-5; DNA: TGTGCCAGCTCACTTTCCGGGGCTCAAGAGACCCAGTACTTC; CDR3: CASSLSGAQETQYF
V: TRBV30; size: .; D: TRBD1; J: TRBJ1-1; DNA: TGTGCCTGGAGTGTGGCGGACAGGGATGCTGAAGCTTTCTTT; CDR3: CAWSVADRDAEAFF
V: TRBV7-2; size: .; D: TRBD1; J: TRBJ2-1; DNA: TGTGCCAGCAGCCAGGGTGGGACAGGGCTCAATGAGCAGTTCTTC; CDR3: CASSQGGTGLNEQFF
V: TRBV19; size: .; D: TRBD2; J: TRBJ2-1; DNA: TGTGCCAGTAGTGCCTCTAGCGGGAGTATCAACAATGAGCAGTTCTTC; CDR3: CASSASSGSINNEQFF
V: TRBV6-2/TRBV6-3; size: .; D: .; J: TRBJ2-3; DNA: TGTGCCAGCAGTAGGCAGGGGAGCACAGATACGCAGTATTTT; CDR3: CASSRQGSTDTQYF
V: TRBV15; size: .; D: .; J: TRBJ2-7; DNA: TGTGCCACCCGAACCAGGGGGGACTCCTACGAGCAGTACTTC; CDR3: CATRTRGDSYEQYF
V: TRBV6-5; size: once; D: .; J: TRBJ1-2; DNA: TGTGCCAGCAGTTACAGGAGTTCTGCGGGCTACACCTTC; CDR3: CASSYRSSAGYTF
V: TRBV11-2; size: .; D: TRBD2; J: TRBJ2-5; DNA: TGTGCCAGCAGCTTAAGACTAGCCGGAGGCCAGTACTTC; CDR3: CASSLRLAGGQYF
V: TRBV20-1; size: .; D: .; J: TRBJ2-5; DNA: TGCAGTGCTAGTCTTTCGAGGGGGACGGGGACCCAAGAGACCCAGTACTTC; CDR3: CSASLSRGTGTQETQYF
V: TRBV25-1; size: .; D: .; J: TRBJ2-2; DNA: TGTGCCAGCAGTGTGGCCCTGAACACCGGGGAGCTGTTTTTT; CDR3: CASSVALNTGELFF
V: TRBV7-3; size: once; D: .; J: TRBJ2-1; DNA: TGTGCCAGCAGCCCAGGCCGTGAATATGATGAGCAGTTCTTC; CDR3: CASSPGREYDEQFF
V: TRBV6-5; size: .; D: .; J: TRBJ1-5; DNA: TGTGCCAGCAGACCGGGACCCTGGGATCAGCCCCAGCATTTT; CDR3: CASRPGPWDQPQHF
V: TRBV7-9; size: .; D: TRBD1; J: TRBJ2-3; DNA: TGTGCCAGCAGCTTAGATTCTGGCAGGGGGCTATTTTCAGATACGCAGTATTTT; CDR3: CASSLDSGRGLFSDTQYF
V: TRBV3-1/TRBV3-2; size: .; D: .; J: TRBJ2-1; DNA: TGTGCCAGCAGCCAAGATAGCAGGGAGCAGTTCTTC; CDR3: CASSQDSREQFF